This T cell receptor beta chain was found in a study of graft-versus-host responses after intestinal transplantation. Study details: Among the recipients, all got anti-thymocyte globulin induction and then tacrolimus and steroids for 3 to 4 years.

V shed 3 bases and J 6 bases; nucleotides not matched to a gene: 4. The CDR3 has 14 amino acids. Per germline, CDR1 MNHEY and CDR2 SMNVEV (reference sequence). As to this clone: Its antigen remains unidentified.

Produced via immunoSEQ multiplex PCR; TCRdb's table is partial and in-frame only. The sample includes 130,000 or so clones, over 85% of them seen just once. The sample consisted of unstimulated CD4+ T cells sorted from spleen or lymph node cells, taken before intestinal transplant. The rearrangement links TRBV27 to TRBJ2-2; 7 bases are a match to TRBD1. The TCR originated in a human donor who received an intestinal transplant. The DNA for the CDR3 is TGTGCCAGCAGTTTGTACGACAGGGCCGGGGAGCTGTTTTTT. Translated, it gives CASSLYDRAGELFF.